This T cell receptor (beta chain) was profiled in a study of preoperative IRX-2 immunotherapy in early breast cancer. The data were produced by immunoSEQ multiplex PCR, yet TCRdb's version contains in-frame clones alone and is incomplete. The sample contains roughly 93,000 clones, 75% to 90% of which appear only once. Treatment indicated: preoperative locoregional IRX-2 cytokine immunotherapy. Patients received preoperative, locoregional IRX-2 cytokine immunotherapy in a phase Ib study. The source was tumor tissue, collected after IRX-2 immunotherapy. The source of this sequence is a human donor with breast cancer.

CDR3 coding DNA: TGTGCCAGCAGTTCGGGGACAGATAATTCACCCCTCCACTTT. Its protein product is CASSSGTDNSPLHF. The chain recombines TRBV6-4 with TRBJ1-6; 7 positions match TRBD1. The V gene end was trimmed by 5 bases and the J gene end by 5 bases; junction bases not matched to a gene: 3. Germline V gene sequence: CDR1 MRHNA, CDR2 SNTAGT. The CDR3 consists of 14 residues.